A single sample is the source of the 6 T cell receptor beta chains below, sequenced in a study of T-cell reconstitution after alpha-beta-depleted transplantation in children. A TCRbeta library incorporating unique molecular identifiers was prepared. Each CDR3 protein gets one entry after TCRdb re-called the PCR reads with MiXCR. This table holds some 200,000 distinct CDR3 sequences, approximately 7% found once. This material consisted of PBMCs from the stem cell graft donor, taken from the stem cell graft. The receptor set was obtained from a human donor who donated a stem cell graft to a child with Wiskott-Aldrich syndrome.

The V call is TRBV2, the J call TRBJ2-1; 8 bases are shared with TRBD1. Germline trimming cut 11 bases from V and 0 bases from J; bases unmatched to any gene: 21. Germline values: CDR1 SNHLY, CDR2 FYNNEI. The CDR3 length is 19 residues. The chain's CDR3 is CAFSPQAGGKIGSYNEQFF. The DNA for the CDR3 is TGTGCCTTCAGTCCCCAGGCAGGGGGCAAAATCGGCTCCTACAATGAGCAGTTCTTC.

The V call is TRBV15, the J call TRBJ2-7; 8 nucleotides agree with TRBD1. V shed 5 bases, J shed 0 bases, and the junction held 9 bases outside the gene matches. CDR1 and CDR2 from the germline V gene are LNHNV and YYDKDF (reference sequence). CDR3 length equals 16 residues. CDR3 DNA sequence: TGTGCCACCAGCGAGGGGACAGGAGGAAGCTCCTACGAGCAGTACTTC. Translating gives CATSEGTGGSSYEQYF.

The chain joins TRBV5-1 to TRBJ2-4; the match to TRBD1 covers 8 bases. The CDR3 spans 16 residues. The V gene's germline CDR1 is SGHRS and CDR2 YFSETQ. Trimming took 4 bases from V and 4 from J; bases not matched to a gene: 10. The CDR3 nucleotides read TGCGCCAGCAGCGTCGGACAGGGAAACATTAAAAACATTCAGTACTTC. Its translation: CASSVGQGNIKNIQYF.

The sample holds many counts of this clonotype. V usage is TRBV7-8 and J usage is TRBJ2-2; TRBD1 agrees at 8 bases. With 4 bases clipped from V and 4 bases from J, the junction kept 11 bases outside the gene matches. The V gene's germline CDR1 is SGHVS and CDR2 FQNEAQ. The CDR3 runs to 17 residues. The CDR3 DNA follows: TGTGCCAGCAGCTCGACTCGCAGGGGGCTAGGCACCGGGGAGCTGTTTTTT. Amino acid sequence: CASSSTRRGLGTGELFF.

This clonotype has a handful of counts. The chain has TRBV30 and TRBJ1-5; tentative D call: TRBD1 (6 bases). The germline V gene encodes CDR1 GTSNPN and CDR2 SVGIG (reference sequence). Trimming removed 2 bases at V and 5 bases at J, with 10 bases between. The CDR3 runs to 13 residues. The CDR3 DNA is TGTGCCTGGAGTACAGGGATAGATCAGCCCCAGCATTTT. Protein: CAWSTGIDQPQHF.

This clonotype was counted at least ten times. V is TRBV12-3 or TRBV12-4 and J is TRBJ1-6; D unresolved. The CDR3 runs to 17 residues. The V and J ends lost 4 bases and 11 bases respectively, with 24 bases between them. DNA for the CDR3: TGTGCCAGCAGTTCTTATCGGGCAGAACCTTTTTCAGCACCCCTCCACTTT. Translating it yields CASSSYRAEPFSAPLHF.